This T cell receptor beta chain was documented in a study of cytomegalovirus exposure and HLA in healthy donors. Germline V gives CDR1 SGHVS, CDR2 FNYEAQ. CDR3 length: 14 residues. Unmatched junction bases numbered 2, after V lost 2 bases and J lost 3 bases. The PCR employed 60 Vbeta primers together with 13 Jbeta primers. The table came from immunoSEQ multiplex PCR; TCRdb's copy has only in-frame clones and leaves some out. The data show almost 200,000 clones, around 80% seen once. This clone has only a few counts. The chain employs TRBV7-6 and TRBJ2-3; 7 bases match TRBD2. The TCR originated in a woman aged 25 to 39 in good health and CMV-seropositive. The sample consisted of PBMCs. The chain's CDR3 is CASSLWGGTDTQYF. The CDR3 region has the DNA TGTGCCAGCAGCTTATGGGGGGGGACAGATACGCAGTATTTT.